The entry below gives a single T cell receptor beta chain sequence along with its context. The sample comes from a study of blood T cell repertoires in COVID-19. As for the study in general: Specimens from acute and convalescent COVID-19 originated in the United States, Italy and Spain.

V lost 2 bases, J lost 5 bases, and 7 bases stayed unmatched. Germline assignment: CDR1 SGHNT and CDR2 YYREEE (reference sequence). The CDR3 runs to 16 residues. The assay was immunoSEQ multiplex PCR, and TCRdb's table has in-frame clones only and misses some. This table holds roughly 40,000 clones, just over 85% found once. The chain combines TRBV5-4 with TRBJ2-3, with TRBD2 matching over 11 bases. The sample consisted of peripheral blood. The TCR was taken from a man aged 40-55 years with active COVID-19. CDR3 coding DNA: TGTGCCAGCAGCTTAGACCCGGGACTAGCGGAAGATACGCAGTATTTT. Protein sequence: CASSLDPGLAEDTQYF. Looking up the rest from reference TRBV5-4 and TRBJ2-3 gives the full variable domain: ETGVTQSPTHLIKTRGQQVTLRCSSQSGHNTVSWYQQALGQGPQFIFQYYREEENGRGNFPPRFSGLQFPNYSSELNVNALELDDSALYLCASSLDPGLAEDTQYFGPGTRLTVL.